This entry lists 15 T cell receptor beta chains sequenced from one sample in a study of identical twins. TCRdb reprocessed the 5' RACE reads with MiXCR, giving one entry per CDR3 protein. This sample has hundreds of thousands of distinct CDR3 sequences, with under 9% found just once. These same records also appear under a second study, on yellow fever vaccine responses in identical twins.

Input material: PBMCs. Receptor source: a woman aged 18-35 years in good health.

V and J are TRBV3-1 and TRBJ1-5, with 7 bases identical to TRBD1. J was trimmed by 3 bases and V by 3 bases; bases with no gene match: 8. This CDR3 is built from 16 residues. CDR1 and CDR2 from the germline V gene are LGHDT and YNNKEL (reference sequence). The chain's CDR3 is CASSQGDSFFNQPQHF. CDR3 bases: TGTGCCAGCAGCCAGGGGGACAGCTTTTTCAATCAGCCCCAGCATTTT. Full variable domain (outside the CDR3, taken from reference TRBV3-1 and TRBJ1-5): DTAVSQTPKYLVTQMGNDKSIKCEQNLGHDTMYWYKQDSKKFLKIMFSYNNKELIINETVPNRFSPKSPDKAHLNLHINSLELGDSAVYFCASSQGDSFFNQPQHFGDGTRLSIL.

About this clonotype itself: Sequence at one end of the junction differs from germline and may be a read error. The rearrangement joins TRBV7-7 to TRBJ1-2, with 8 bases matching TRBD1. Germline-derived CDR1 and CDR2 are SSHAT and FNYEAQ (reference sequence). The CDR3 contains 14 residues. CDR3 DNA: TGTGCTAGCAGCTTGCACAGGGGGGACTATGGCTACACCTTC. Its protein product is CASSLHRGDYGYTF. The whole variable domain, filled in from reference TRBV7-7 and TRBJ1-2, reads GAGVSQSPRYKVTKRGQDVTLRCDPISSHATLYWYQQALGQGPEFLTYFNYEAQPDKSGLPSDRFSAERPEGSISTLTIQRTEQRDSAMYRCASSLHRGDYGYTFGSGTRLTVV.

Only a few counts were recorded for this clonotype. J is TRBJ2-5 and V is TRBV20-1, with TRBD2 identical over 10 bases. This CDR3 has 13 residues. Germline lookup yields CDR1 DFQATT and CDR2 SNEGSKA (reference sequence). V shed 6 bases, J shed 5 bases, and the junction held 6 bases outside the gene matches. Written as DNA, the CDR3 is TGCAGTGCCCAGCGGGAGGGTAGGGAGACCCAGTACTTC. This translates into CSAQREGRETQYF.

The genes are TRBV7-9 and TRBJ2-7; no clear D. V was trimmed by 1 base and J by 5 bases, leaving 9 bases between them. The CDR3 runs to 13 residues. CDR1 and CDR2 (germline): SEHNR, FQNEAQ (reference sequence). CDR3 DNA sequence: TGTGCCAGCAGCTTAGAGGTCCCGGACGAGCAGTACTTC. Its translation is CASSLEVPDEQYF.

The V and J genes are TRBV10-3 and TRBJ1-1; 10 positions agree with TRBD1. The CDR3 spans 15 residues. Germline lookup yields CDR1 ENHRY and CDR2 SYGVKD. The V and J ends lost 2 bases and 2 bases, in that order; junction bases with no gene match: 2. The CDR3 DNA sequence: TGTGCCATCAGTGAGCGGACAGGGGGAAACACTGAAGCTTTCTTT. It encodes CAISERTGGNTEAFF.

J is TRBJ2-4 and V is TRBV14, with D possibly matching TRBD2 (6 bases). Trimming shortened V by 1 base and J by 0 bases, and 10 bases separated the two germline ends. CDR1 and CDR2 (germline): SGHDN, FVKESK. This CDR3 spans 16 amino acids. CDR3 sequence (DNA): TGTGCCAGCAGCCAAGGCTCGGGACTAGCCAAAAACATTCAGTACTTC. This codes for CASSQGSGLAKNIQYF.

This clonotype turned up a few times. V is TRBV20-1 and J is TRBJ2-7; no clear D gene. The CDR3 sequence is 14 residues long. V was shortened by 3 bases and J by 6 bases, with 18 bases between the two germline ends. Germline CDR1 reads DFQATT; CDR2 reads SNEGSKA (reference sequence). The CDR3 here is CSASETRMGIEQYF. The CDR3 nucleotides are TGCAGTGCTAGTGAGACGCGGATGGGAATCGAGCAGTACTTC.

The V and J genes are TRBV15 and TRBJ2-5, with 10 bases lining up with TRBD2. This CDR3 is 20 amino acids long. V was clipped by 5 bases and J by 0 bases; unmatched bases: 18. Germline CDR1 reads LNHNV; CDR2 reads YYDKDF (reference sequence). The CDR3 sequence: CATSGASGSSGGEYQETQYF. The DNA for the CDR3 is TGTGCCACCAGCGGGGCTTCGGGGTCTAGCGGGGGAGAGTACCAAGAGACCCAGTACTTC.

This clonotype showed up many times. This rearrangement joins TRBV6-2 or TRBV6-3 to TRBJ2-1, with D possibly being TRBD1 or TRBD2 (5 bases each). Germline V gene data show CDR1 as MNHEY and CDR2 as SVGEGT. V lost 8 bases, J lost 6 bases, and 8 bases lay in between. This CDR3 comprises 11 residues. Here the CDR3 DNA reads TGTGCCAGCCGGGACCGCAATGAGCAGTTCTTC. Residues: CASRDRNEQFF.

V is TRBV29-1 and J is TRBJ1-3, with D uncertain. The CDR3 covers 10 residues. V shed 5 bases and J shed 3 bases, with 2 bases lying between them. CDR1 SQVTM and CDR2 ANQGSEA come from the germline V gene. The CDR3 sequence is CSVLGNTIYF. Written as DNA, the CDR3 is TGCAGCGTTCTTGGAAACACCATATATTTT. Full variable domain (rest looked up from reference TRBV29-1 and TRBJ1-3): SAVISQKPSRDICQRGTSLTIQCQVDSQVTMMFWYRQQPGQSLTLIATANQGSEATYESGFVIDKFPISRPNLTFSTLTVSNMSPEDSSIYLCSVLGNTIYFGEGSWLTVV.

The sample holds a few counts of this clonotype. The chain uses TRBV6-1 and TRBJ1-4, with D hard to call. Trimming left V 6 bases short and J 0 bases short, with 11 bases between. CDR3 size: 15 residues. Germline V lookup: CDR1 MNHNS, CDR2 SASEGT. In DNA, the CDR3 is TGTGCCAGCAGGAGGGAGGGTGCAACTAATGAAAAACTGTTTTTT. Protein product: CASRREGATNEKLFF.

The table lists this clonotype with many counts. The chain has TRBV7-9 and TRBJ2-7; the D is unclear. CDR3 length: 13 residues. CDR1 SEHNR and CDR2 FQNEAQ come from the germline V gene (reference sequence). The germline V and J ends were trimmed by 3 bases and 2 bases, with 8 bases remaining between them. CDR3 nucleotide sequence: TGTGCCAGCAGCTTTTATGGGGCCTACGAGCAGTACTTC. Its translation: CASSFYGAYEQYF.

V is TRBV15 and J is TRBJ1-1; D is uncertain. V gave up 8 bases and J gave up 1 base, with 5 bases separating them. This CDR3 contains 11 residues. Germline assignment: CDR1 LNHNV and CDR2 YYDKDF (reference sequence). As DNA, the CDR3 is TGTGCCACCTCAGAGAACACTGAAGCTTTCTTT. Its translation: CATSENTEAFF. The complete variable domain, with remaining parts taken from reference TRBV15 and TRBJ1-1, reads DAMVIQNPRYQVTQFGKPVTLSCSQTLNHNVMYWYQQKSSQAPKLLFHYYDKDFNNEADTPDNFQSRRPNTSFCFLDIRSPGLGDTAMYLCATSENTEAFFGQGTRLTVV.

This clonotype has at least ten counts. The rearrangement links TRBV20-1 to TRBJ2-7, with 8 bases matching TRBD1. The germline V gene has CDR1 DFQATT and CDR2 SNEGSKA (reference sequence). The length of the CDR3 is 13 residues. J was trimmed by 7 bases and V by 1 base; bases with no gene match: 6. CDR3 residues: CSARVDRAGEQYF. The CDR3 bases are TGCAGTGCTAGAGTGGACAGGGCAGGGGAGCAGTACTTC.

The genes are TRBV4-2 and TRBJ1-2; the match to TRBD1 covers 9 bases. J lost 7 bases, V lost 1 base, and 7 bases had no gene match. Germline V CDR1 and CDR2: LGHNA, YNFKEQ. The CDR3 is 15 residues long. The CDR3 is CASSQVQGALIGYTF. In DNA form, the CDR3 reads TGTGCCAGCAGCCAAGTACAGGGGGCATTGATTGGCTACACCTTC.